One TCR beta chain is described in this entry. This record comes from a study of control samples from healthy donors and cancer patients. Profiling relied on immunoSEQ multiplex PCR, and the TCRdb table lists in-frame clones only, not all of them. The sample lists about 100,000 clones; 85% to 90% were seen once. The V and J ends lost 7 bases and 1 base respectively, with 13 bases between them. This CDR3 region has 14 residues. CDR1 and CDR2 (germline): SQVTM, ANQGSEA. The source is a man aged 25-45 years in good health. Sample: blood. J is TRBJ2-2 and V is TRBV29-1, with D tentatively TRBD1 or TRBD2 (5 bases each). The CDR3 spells CSAWDRLNTGELFF. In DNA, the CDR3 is TGCAGCGCCTGGGACCGCTTGAACACCGGGGAGCTGTTTTTT.